The T cell receptor (beta chain) under discussion was sequenced for a study of blood T cell repertoires in COVID-19. In the study overall: COVID-19 samples, acute and convalescent, were from the United States, Italy and Spain. Sample material is recorded as cDNA or gDNA derived from T cells, B-cell-depleted T cells, or PBMCs.

Only in-frame clones appear in the TCRdb table, and some are missing; sequencing was by immunoSEQ multiplex PCR. The profile covers 290,000 or so clones, with approximately 89% appearing a single time and over 2% taken by the ten largest. Losses at the gene ends were 6 bases for V and 4 bases for J; bases not matched to a gene: 5. This CDR3 spans 12 amino acids. CDR1 is SQVTM and CDR2 is ANQGSEA in the germline V gene. Sequenced input: PBMCs or T cells enriched from blood (not recorded which). The gene calls are TRBV29-1 and TRBJ1-2; 7 bases are shared with TRBD1. The sequence came from a young woman who had recovered from COVID-19. CDR3 in amino acids: CSVEGALYGYTF. The DNA for the CDR3 is TGCAGCGTAGAGGGGGCTCTCTATGGCTACACCTTC. The entire variable domain, with the rest obtained from reference TRBV29-1 and TRBJ1-2, is as follows: SAVISQKPSRDICQRGTSLTIQCQVDSQVTMMFWYRQQPGQSLTLIATANQGSEATYESGFVIDKFPISRPNLTFSTLTVSNMSPEDSSIYLCSVEGALYGYTFGSGTRLTVV.